Included here is one T cell receptor (beta chain) sequence, with context. The data are from a study of blood T cell repertoires in COVID-19. The CDR3 has 15 amino acids. V was clipped by 6 bases and J by 2 bases; unmatched bases: 10. Germline CDR1 is MDHEN and CDR2 is SYDVKM. Only in-frame clones appear in the TCRdb table, and some are missing; sequencing was by immunoSEQ multiplex PCR. This table holds about 270,000 clones, roughly nine tenths found once. Participant reports of clinical history set cohort assignment. The source material was PBMCs or T cells enriched from blood (not recorded which). The sequence was obtained from a young woman who had recovered from COVID-19. The chain couples TRBV28 to TRBJ2-7, with 7 bases aligning to TRBD1. CDR3 sequence reads: CASRRAPGQTYEQYF. The CDR3 DNA sequence: TGTGCCAGCAGACGTGCACCGGGACAGACCTACGAGCAGTACTTC.